These T cell receptor beta chains were read from a single sample in a study of T cells expressing NK-cell markers. TCRdb re-called the 5' RACE reads; one entry per CDR3 protein, DNA not given. This sample's table has almost 450,000 distinct CDR3 sequences. Sequenced: blood T cells: a sorted CD56 or NKG2C T cell subset, CD4+ or CD8+ T cells, or bulk PBMC T cells (not recorded which). These receptor sequences come from a woman between 18 and 75 years old in good health. CDR3s include the opening cysteine and the closing phenylalanine or tryptophan.

CASSFSRSEQYF	TRBJ2-7	TRBV5-6	12
CASSQADAKGGEKLFF	TRBJ1-4	TRBV14	16
CASSPGGSAYGYTF	TRBJ1-2	TRBV6-1	14
CASSLATGGNPYTDTQYF	TRBJ2-3	TRBV11-1	18
CASIKGSDTQYF	TRBJ2-3	TRBV25-1	12
CASSPQGLAGGPSNEQFF	TRBJ2-1	TRBV11-2	18
CSARFPDRSWGVRDNEQFF	TRBJ2-1	TRBV20-1	19
CASSLGVGGQGAYEQYF	TRBJ2-7	TRBV5-1	17
CASSFSMGGAAGELFF	TRBJ2-2	TRBV7-9	16
CSARVGRVLANTGELFF	TRBJ2-2	TRBV20-1	17
CASSSVFEGNYGYTF	TRBJ1-2	TRBV11-2	15
CASSPTDVGTGEQFF	TRBJ2-1	TRBV18	15
CASSYAYRDTQYF	TRBJ2-3	TRBV7-8	13
CAIGSSLETQYF	TRBJ2-5	TRBV10-3	12
CASSTDLPRWSGEGSTEAFF	TRBJ1-1	TRBV12-3/TRBV12-4	20
CASSEYRGTSGYNEQFF	TRBJ2-1	TRBV25-1	17
CASSRTAEETQYF	TRBJ2-5	TRBV5-4	13
CASSPRTGWDTEAFF	TRBJ1-1	TRBV18	15
CASSPISTGLYRSPLHF	TRBJ1-6	TRBV7-2	17
CASSRSGGLRGGYTF	TRBJ1-2	TRBV5-6	15
CSARSPRGGVNTEAFF	TRBJ1-1	TRBV20-1	16
CASSWLTSGGDTQYF	TRBJ2-3	TRBV5-1	15
CASSEVAAGTEAFF	TRBJ1-1	TRBV2	14
CASSLGGTGYTF	TRBJ1-2	TRBV13	12